The 7 T cell receptor beta chains presented below share a single source sample, sequenced in a study of blood T cell repertoires in COVID-19. Sequencing used immunoSEQ multiplex PCR; TCRdb keeps in-frame clones, though not all of them. This sample has approximately 150,000 clones, with roughly nine tenths found just once. Source material: peripheral blood. The receptors stem from a human donor in a cohort sampled during active COVID-19.

The rearrangement links TRBV27 to TRBJ2-2; a weak D match, TRBD1 (6 bases). Per the germline V gene, CDR1 is MNHEY and CDR2 is SMNVEV (reference sequence). The CDR3 contains 16 residues. V was pared by 1 base and J by 2 bases, with 11 bases between. CDR3 protein: CASSLFNGGNTGELFF. CDR3 nucleotides: TGTGCCAGCAGTTTATTTAATGGGGGCAACACCGGGGAGCTGTTTTTT.

The rearrangement links TRBV12-3 or TRBV12-4 to TRBJ1-2; D is undetermined. Trimming cost V 9 bases and J 7 bases, with 15 bases left between them. The CDR3 sequence is 12 residues long. This CDR3 is CASRPASGGYTF. The CDR3 DNA sequence: TGTGCCAGTCGGCCTGCTTCGGGTGGCTACACCTTC.

Of note for this clone: One end of the junction fails to match germline, which may point to a read error. The chain combines TRBV18 with TRBJ1-2; a weak D match, TRBD1 (5 bases). CDR3 length: 14 amino acids. In germline, CDR1 is KGHSH, CDR2 LQKENI. CDR3 sequence reads: CASSGSGSDSAMVF. Here the CDR3 DNA reads TGTGCCAGCTCAGGATCCGGGAGCGACAGTGCAATGGTCTTC. Based on the CDR3 plus reference TRBV18 and TRBJ1-2, the full variable domain is NAGVMQNPRHLVRRRGQEARLRCSPMKGHSHVYWYRQLPEEGLKFMVYLQKENIIDESGMPKERFSAEFPKEGPSILRIQQVVRGDSAAYFCASSGSGSDSAMVFGSGTRLTVV.

The chain recombines TRBV30 with TRBJ1-2; the D gene is possibly TRBD1 (6 bases). Germline CDR1 is GTSNPN and CDR2 is SVGIG (reference sequence). The CDR3 extends over 16 amino acids. V lost 3 bases to trimming and J lost 3 bases, with 20 bases between them. CDR3 region: CAWSGVQGVKDYGYTF. CDR3 DNA: TGTGCCTGGAGCGGGGTACAGGGAGTAAAGGACTATGGCTACACCTTC.

This CDR3 reads CASSPGLAEGSYEQYF. The CDR3 DNA sequence: TGTGCCAGCAGCCCAGGACTAGCGGAAGGCTCCTACGAGCAGTACTTC. The rearrangement joins TRBV9 to TRBJ2-7; 10 positions agree with TRBD2. V lost 4 bases, J lost 0 bases, and 7 bases stayed unmatched. The V gene's germline CDR1 is SGDLS and CDR2 YYNGEE. There are 16 residues in the CDR3.

In nucleotides, the CDR3 is TGTGCCAGCAGCTTGTCCCCCCTCAGACTAGCGGCGAGCAGTGAGCAGTTCTTC. Translating gives CASSLSPLRLAASSEQFF. V is TRBV5-5 and J is TRBJ2-1; 9 nucleotides match TRBD2. The germline CDR1 and CDR2 sequences are SGHKS and YYEKEE (reference sequence). The length of the CDR3 is 18 residues. With V trimmed by 1 base and J by 9 bases, 17 bases remained unmatched.

This chain connects TRBV3-1 (or the pseudogene TRBV3-2) to TRBJ2-2; D gene ambiguous. Per the germline V gene, CDR1 is LGHDT and CDR2 is YNNKEL (reference sequence). This CDR3 region has 14 residues. Between the trimmed V and J ends, which lost 0 bases and 4 bases, there was a span of 6 bases. CDR3 coding DNA: TGTGCCAGCAGCCAAGATACCAGCACCGGGGAGCTGTTTTTT. Its protein product is CASSQDTSTGELFF.